This note documents a single T cell receptor (beta chain) sequence. Antigen: not known. V lost 2 bases and J lost 0, with 14 bases in between. CDR3 size: 16 residues. Per the germline V gene, CDR1 is SGHRS and CDR2 is YFSETQ. It was with 60 Vbeta and 13 Jbeta primers that the PCR ran. Method: immunoSEQ multiplex PCR; TCRdb's copy keeps in-frame clones and lacks some. The sample contains 110,000 or so clones, less than 70% of which appear only once. The data belong to a study of cytomegalovirus exposure and HLA in healthy donors. Study-level background: Prior work identified around 100 million unique TCR beta sequences in about 179 million T cells.

Points from the study as a whole: Later work found that TCR association rates differed between HLA loci; DRB1 had the most and HLA-C the fewest. The HLA-A and HLA-B alleles of most subjects were reportedly predicted accurately from TCR beta sequences. It was fewer than 200 TCR beta chains that were listed as cytomegalovirus-associated.

The sequencing input was PBMCs. V and J are TRBV5-1 and TRBJ2-5; the D gene is possibly TRBD2 (6 bases). The source of this sequence is a woman in her 70s in good health and CMV-seropositive. As DNA, the CDR3 is TGCGCCAGCAGCTTAAACGGTGGGGGGTACCAAGAGACCCAGTACTTC. It yields the protein CASSLNGGGYQETQYF.